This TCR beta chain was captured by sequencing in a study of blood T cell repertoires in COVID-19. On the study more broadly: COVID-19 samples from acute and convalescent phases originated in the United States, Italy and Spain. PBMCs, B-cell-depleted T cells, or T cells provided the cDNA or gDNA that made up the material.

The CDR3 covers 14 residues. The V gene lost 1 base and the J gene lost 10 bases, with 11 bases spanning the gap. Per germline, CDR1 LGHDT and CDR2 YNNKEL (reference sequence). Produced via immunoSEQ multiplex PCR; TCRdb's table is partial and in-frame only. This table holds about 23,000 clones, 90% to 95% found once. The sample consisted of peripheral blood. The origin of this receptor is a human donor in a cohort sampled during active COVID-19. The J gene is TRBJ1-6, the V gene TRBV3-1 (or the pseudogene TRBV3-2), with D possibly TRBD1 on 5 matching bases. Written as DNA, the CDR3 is TGTGCCAGCAGCCAAGTTGGAGGGGAATCACCCCTCCACTTT. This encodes CASSQVGGESPLHF.